Following are 18 T cell receptor beta chains from one sample sequenced in a study of response to subunit inactivated influenza vaccine listed by TCRdb under 2018. Libraries were made using RT-PCR. TCRdb shows the sequencer as Illumina HiSeq 2500. TCRdb cleaned the public reads at Q25 with fastp, built clones with MiXCR and kept in-frame beta chains. Identical CDR3 protein sequences are pooled into one entry, listed with their most common genes and DNA. This sample holds around 300,000 distinct CDR3 sequences; roughly 22% were observed only once. 10% of the sample comes from the top ten. The sequences come from PBMCs from blood, collected around 22 months after vaccination. These receptors came from a man between 50 and 75 years old who received an inactivated influenza vaccine. Donor details come from another sample of the same person, matched by shared clones.

The rearrangement uses TRBV30 and TRBJ2-7; tentatively, D is TRBD2 (6 bases). Germline V gene lookup returns CDR1 GTSNPN and CDR2 SVGIG (reference sequence). The CDR3 runs to 12 residues. Trimming cost V 8 bases and J 4 bases, with 15 bases left between them. CDR3 bases: TGTGCCGTGGGGGGTTACCGGTACGAGCAGTACTTC. It yields the protein CAVGGYRYEQYF.

In this sample, this clonotype turned up a few times. It may be a read error: a sequence one base away is much more abundant. The V and J genes are TRBV11-2 and TRBJ1-1; D is unclear. With 4 bases removed from V and 6 bases from J, the gap between germline ends came to 15 bases. The CDR3 runs 14 residues. The germline gives CDR1 SGHAT, CDR2 FQNNGV. CDR3 residues: CASSSFGRSSEAFF. The CDR3 DNA reads as TGTGCCAGCAGCTCATTCGGGAGATCTTCTGAAGCTTTCTTT.

This sequence joins TRBV6-2 or TRBV6-3 and TRBJ2-7, with 9 bases lining up with TRBD2. V lost 6 bases, J lost 5 bases, and 8 bases stayed unmatched. This CDR3 is built from 14 residues. Per germline, CDR1 MNHEY and CDR2 SVGEGT. This chain's CDR3 is CASSGLAGLDEQYF. The CDR3 coding sequence is TGTGCCAGCAGCGGTCTAGCGGGACTCGACGAGCAGTACTTC.

The CDR3 protein is CASSFPRETQYF. In nucleotides, the CDR3 is TGTGCCAGTAGTTTCCCCAGGGAGACCCAGTACTTC. V and J are TRBV19 and TRBJ2-5, with unresolved D. Germline CDR1 reads LNHDA; CDR2 reads SQIVND (reference sequence). The CDR3 extends over 12 amino acids. The ends were cut back, 5 bases at V and 5 bases at J, with 9 bases in the middle.

This sequence joins TRBV12-3 or TRBV12-4 and TRBJ1-2; a possible D gene is TRBD1 (5 bases). The germline V and J ends were trimmed by 3 bases and 4 bases, with 9 bases remaining between them. The CDR3 totals 13 residues. CDR3 sequence: CASSLTALYGYTF. Written as DNA, the CDR3 is TGTGCCAGCAGTTTGACAGCGCTCTATGGCTACACCTTC.

This clonotype appeared a few times. This rearrangement joins TRBV6-2 or TRBV6-3 to TRBJ1-2, with TRBD1 matching 7 bases. This CDR3 is built from 12 residues. Germline CDR1 reads MNHEY; CDR2 reads SVGEGT. Trimming at V came to 10 bases and at J to 6 bases, leaving 8 bases not matched to a gene. CDR3 residues: CATKTGRNGYTF. The CDR3 nucleotides read TGTGCCACCAAGACAGGGAGGAATGGCTACACCTTC.

This clonotype was observed a handful of times. The rearrangement uses TRBV12-3 or TRBV12-4 and TRBJ1-6; D call uncertain. CDR3 length equals 15 residues. V lost 6 bases, J lost 5 bases, and 14 bases lay in between. For the CDR3, the DNA is TGTGCCAGCAGCTGGACCACTGACAATAATTCACCCCTCCACTTT. Translating it yields CASSWTTDNNSPLHF.

The V gene is TRBV7-9, the J gene TRBJ2-1; perhaps TRBD2 as D (5 bases). The CDR3 has 14 amino acids. Trimming removed 7 bases at V and 7 bases at J, with 17 bases between. The germline gives CDR1 SEHNR, CDR2 FQNEAQ (reference sequence). The CDR3 DNA sequence: TGTGCCAGCATTCGAGGAGACTCGGGGAATGAGCAGTTCTTC. The encoded protein is CASIRGDSGNEQFF.

This clonotype was recorded at least ten times. The chain links TRBV3-1 to TRBJ1-1; D call uncertain. V gave up 1 base and J gave up 8 bases, with 17 bases separating them. The CDR3 covers 15 residues. The germline CDR1 and CDR2 sequences are LGHDT and YNNKEL (reference sequence). The CDR3 coding sequence is TGTGCCAGCAGCCAAGTAAACGCTAAGGGCTCGGAAGCTTTCTTT. Its protein product is CASSQVNAKGSEAFF.

In the case of this clonotype: A read error is likely, as this CDR3 ends without the conserved phenylalanine or tryptophan. V is TRBV19 and J is TRBJ1-5, with 7 bases that match TRBD1. This CDR3 is built from 14 residues. J was trimmed by 0 bases and V by 6 bases; bases with no gene match: 2. Germline values: CDR1 LNHDA, CDR2 SQIVND (reference sequence). The CDR3 here is CASRGQSSNQPQHL. In DNA, the CDR3 is TGTGCCAGTAGGGGACAGTCTAGCAATCAGCCCCAGCATTTA.

A few counts support this clonotype. V is TRBV4-1 and J is TRBJ1-3; a possible D gene is TRBD1 (5 bases). The CDR3 runs 13 residues. Germline loops: CDR1 MGHRA, CDR2 YSYEKL. With 0 bases removed from V and 10 bases from J, the gap between germline ends came to 10 bases. The CDR3 here is CASSQEGEDTIYF. Written as DNA, the CDR3 is TGCGCCAGCAGCCAAGAGGGGGAGGATACCATATATTTT.

This sequence joins TRBV20-1 and TRBJ1-2; 9 bases are shared with TRBD1. The CDR3 sequence is 16 residues long. Germline V gives CDR1 DFQATT, CDR2 SNEGSKA (reference sequence). V dropped 6 bases and J dropped 2; count of bases not matched to a gene: 13. The CDR3 sequence is CSATGQGRLINYGYTF. DNA for the CDR3: TGCAGTGCGACAGGACAGGGGCGACTTATCAACTATGGCTACACCTTC.

This clonotype has ten or more counts. This sequence joins TRBV6-5 and TRBJ1-1; no clear D gene. The CDR3 runs to 14 residues. The germline gives CDR1 MNHEY, CDR2 SVGAGI. V lost 2 bases to trimming and J lost 2 bases, with 9 bases between them. CDR3 DNA sequence: TGTGCCAGCAGTTACGGAGGGAGTAACACTGAAGCTTTCTTT. Its translation: CASSYGGSNTEAFF.

The rearrangement links TRBV30 to TRBJ1-2, with TRBD1 as a possible D gene (6 bases). Germline loops: CDR1 GTSNPN, CDR2 SVGIG (reference sequence). The CDR3 loop spans 15 amino acids. The V end lost 0 bases, the J end lost 4 bases, and 15 bases lay between the germline ends. This chain's CDR3 is CAWSVRGARVYGYTF. The CDR3, as DNA: TGTGCCTGGAGTGTAAGGGGGGCCAGGGTCTATGGCTACACCTTC.

This clonotype was recorded at least ten times. The J gene is TRBJ1-6, the V gene TRBV6-4, with 9 bases identical to TRBD1. From germline, CDR1 is MRHNA and CDR2 SNTAGT. CDR3 length equals 19 residues. V shed 6 bases and J 6 bases; nucleotides not matched to a gene: 18. CDR3 nucleotide sequence: TGTGCCAGCAGGAGAACAGGGTGGGGGACAGGGCCCAGTAATTCACCCCTCCACTTT. Translating gives CASRRTGWGTGPSNSPLHF.

This rearrangement joins TRBV9 to TRBJ2-5, with D perhaps TRBD2 (7 bases). Germline V gene lookup returns CDR1 SGDLS and CDR2 YYNGEE. Trimming removed 4 bases from V and 3 bases from J, with 25 bases in between. The CDR3 runs to 18 residues. Written as DNA, the CDR3 is TGTGCCAGCAGCTCCAGGGGAGGGGGGGGCAAGGACGAAGAGACCCAGTACTTC. Its protein product is CASSSRGGGGKDEETQYF.

J is TRBJ2-3 and V is TRBV5-1; 8 nucleotides match TRBD1. After removal of 4 bases from V and 2 bases from J, the junction contained 3 bases not matched to a gene. Germline V gene data show CDR1 as SGHRS and CDR2 as YFSETQ. There are 14 residues in the CDR3. CDR3 nucleotides: TGCGCCAGCAGCCGACAGGGGTACACAGATACGCAGTATTTT. Protein product: CASSRQGYTDTQYF.

V is TRBV20-1 and J is TRBJ2-7; TRBD2 agrees at 12 bases. V trimming: 6 bases; J trimming: 2 bases; junction bases outside the gene matches: 5. The CDR3 totals 14 residues. The V gene's germline CDR1 is DFQATT and CDR2 SNEGSKA (reference sequence). CDR3 sequence reads: CSATSGGTTYEQYF. CDR3 DNA sequence: TGCAGTGCGACTAGCGGGGGAACCACCTACGAGCAGTACTTC.